These 15 T cell receptor beta chains originate from one sample sequenced in a study of shared clonotypes between healthy human individuals. The data were produced by immunoSEQ multiplex PCR, yet TCRdb's version contains in-frame clones alone and is incomplete. In the table there are hundreds of thousands of clones, around four fifths of which are singletons. The specimen sequenced was memory CD4+ T cells sorted from blood. Subset indicated: CD45RA-negative fraction. These receptors were taken from a woman in her 30s in good health.

The chain couples TRBV30 to TRBJ2-7; 10 nucleotides align to TRBD2. Unmatched junction bases numbered 3, after V lost 3 bases and J lost 4 bases. The CDR3 is made up of 13 amino acids. Germline V lookup: CDR1 GTSNPN, CDR2 SVGIG (reference sequence). As DNA, the CDR3 is TGTGCCTGGAGGAGCGGGAGGGCTTACGAGCAGTACTTC. It is translated as CAWRSGRAYEQYF.

This clone was observed a handful of times. The genes are TRBV30 and TRBJ1-4; D might be TRBD1 (5 bases). The germline V and J ends were trimmed by 0 bases and 1 base, with 6 bases remaining between them. CDR3 length equals 14 residues. Germline V gene data show CDR1 as GTSNPN and CDR2 as SVGIG (reference sequence). CDR3 coding DNA: TGTGCCTGGAGTGTGGGGGGAACTAATGAAAAACTGTTTTTT. It encodes CAWSVGGTNEKLFF. The full variable domain, its missing parts supplied by reference TRBV30 and TRBJ1-4, is SQTIHQWPATLVQPVGSPLSLECTVEGTSNPNLYWYRQAAGRGLQLLFYSVGIGQISSEVPQNLSASRPQDRQFILSSKKLLLSDSGFYLCAWSVGGTNEKLFFGSGTQLSVL.

Turning to this clone: This may be a read error: a much more frequent sequence differs by one nucleotide. As DNA, the CDR3 is TGTGCCAGCAGCTGGAATCAGCCCCAGCATTTT. Translating it yields CASSWNQPQHF. This rearrangement joins TRBV7-2 to TRBJ1-5; no definite D call. The germline gives CDR1 SGHTA, CDR2 FQGNSA. The CDR3 extends over 11 amino acids. Between the trimmed V and J ends, which lost 4 bases and 4 bases, there was a span of 2 bases.

The chain combines TRBV18 with TRBJ2-7, with a weak D call TRBD2 (5 bases). The CDR3 totals 14 residues. Germline V gene data show CDR1 as KGHSH and CDR2 as LQKENI. V was trimmed by 2 bases and J by 6 bases, leaving 14 bases between them. The CDR3 is CASSPSELVLEQYF. The CDR3 DNA sequence: TGTGCCAGCTCACCATCGGAACTAGTTCTCGAGCAGTACTTC.

The chain couples TRBV28 to TRBJ1-4; D perhaps matches TRBD1 (5 bases). The CDR3 is 13 amino acids. CDR1 and CDR2 (germline): MDHEN, SYDVKM. V shed 3 bases and J shed 6 bases, with 8 bases lying between them. The DNA for the CDR3 is TGTGCCAGCAGTTTTGGGACTCATGAAAAACTGTTTTTT. This gives the protein CASSFGTHEKLFF.

The rearrangement joins TRBV28 to TRBJ1-1; D is unclear. From germline, CDR1 is MDHEN and CDR2 SYDVKM. The CDR3 contains 12 residues. V lost 3 bases and J lost 5, with 7 bases in between. The CDR3 reads CASSLVITEAFF. The CDR3 coding sequence is TGTGCCAGCAGTTTGGTGATAACTGAAGCTTTCTTT.

In this sample, this clone turned up once. The chain joins TRBV7-8 to TRBJ2-3; the D gene is possibly TRBD1 (5 bases). Trimming removed 0 bases at V and 0 bases at J, with 7 bases between. CDR3 size: 15 residues. The germline CDR1 and CDR2 sequences are SGHVS and FQNEAQ. The CDR3 nucleotides read TGTGCCAGCAGCTTAGCCCGACAGAGCACAGATACGCAGTATTTT. Amino acid sequence: CASSLARQSTDTQYF. Drawing the rest from reference TRBV7-8 and TRBJ2-3, the complete variable domain is GAGVSQSPRYKVAKRGQDVALRCDPISGHVSLFWYQQALGQGPEFLTYFQNEAQLDKSGLPSDRFFAERPEGSVSTLKIQRTQQEDSAVYLCASSLARQSTDTQYFGPGTRLTVL.

The sample holds a few counts of this clone. This chain uses TRBV6-4 with TRBJ2-2; 12 positions match TRBD2. The CDR3 has 15 amino acids. V lost 5 bases to trimming and J lost 5 bases; unmatched junction nucleotides: 3. CDR1 and CDR2 (germline): MRHNA, SNTAGT. In nucleotides, the CDR3 is TGTGCCAGCAGTAGACTAGCGGGAGAAACCGGGGAGCTGTTTTTT. This sequence encodes CASSRLAGETGELFF.

This rearrangement joins TRBV7-2 to TRBJ2-5; 8 bases match TRBD1. The germline CDR1 and CDR2 sequences are SGHTA and FQGNSA. Trimming cost V 1 base and J 5 bases; bases outside gene matches: 12. This CDR3 is built from 17 residues. DNA for the CDR3: TGTGCCAGCAGCTTAGGGGCCGTCGGACAGGGCAGCGAGACCCAGTACTTC. Protein product: CASSLGAVGQGSETQYF.

The count of this clone is one. This sequence joins TRBV4-1 and TRBJ2-5, with 10 positions matching TRBD2. Germline V gene sequence: CDR1 MGHRA, CDR2 YSYEKL. Trimming cost V 4 bases and J 0 bases; bases outside gene matches: 11. The CDR3 contains 18 residues. The CDR3 DNA reads as TGCGCCAGCAGCCCCGAGGGCCTAGCGGGAGCGTACCAAGAGACCCAGTACTTC. This sequence encodes CASSPEGLAGAYQETQYF.

V usage is TRBV7-8 and J usage is TRBJ2-7; TRBD1 aligns across 8 bases. J was trimmed by 3 bases and V by 5 bases; bases with no gene match: 9. Germline CDR1 is SGHVS and CDR2 is FQNEAQ. The CDR3 length is 15 residues. This chain's CDR3 is CASSEGLGTGYEQYF. In DNA form, the CDR3 reads TGTGCCAGCAGCGAAGGTCTCGGGACAGGCTACGAGCAGTACTTC.

The rearrangement links TRBV28 to TRBJ2-7; unclear D gene. Trimming took off 5 bases at V and 2 bases at J, with 19 bases between the two ends. Germline values: CDR1 MDHEN, CDR2 SYDVKM. CDR3 length: 16 amino acids. CDR3 coding DNA: TGTGCCAGCAGTCTCCGGCCCGGGTCAGGCACCTACGAGCAGTACTTC. This gives the protein CASSLRPGSGTYEQYF.

The rearrangement uses TRBV11-2 and TRBJ2-3, with 10 bases that match TRBD2. The CDR3 covers 18 residues. Unmatched junction bases numbered 9, after V lost 0 bases and J lost 3 bases. Looked up from germline, CDR1 is SGHAT and CDR2 is FQNNGV. The CDR3 DNA follows: TGTGCCAGCAGCTTAGATAAGTCTAGCGGGAGTTGGACAGATACGCAGTATTTT. Its translation: CASSLDKSSGSWTDTQYF.

The chain employs TRBV6-5 and TRBJ2-7; 7 bases are a match to TRBD2. With V trimmed by 4 bases and J by 2 bases, 11 bases remained unmatched. Germline CDR1 MNHEY, CDR2 SVGAGI. The CDR3 length is 16 residues. The DNA for the CDR3 is TGTGCCAGCAGTTCACTCTACAGCGGGGCCCCCTACGAGCAGTACTTC. Its protein is CASSSLYSGAPYEQYF.

The rearrangement uses TRBV6-4 and TRBJ2-1; D may be TRBD1 (5 bases). The length of the CDR3 is 16 residues. Germline V gives CDR1 MRHNA, CDR2 SNTAGT. Between the trimmed V and J ends, which lost 5 bases and 3 bases, there was a span of 17 bases. Here the CDR3 reads CASSHPYRSYYNEQFF. The CDR3 nucleotides are TGTGCCAGCAGTCATCCCTACAGGTCATACTACAATGAGCAGTTCTTC.